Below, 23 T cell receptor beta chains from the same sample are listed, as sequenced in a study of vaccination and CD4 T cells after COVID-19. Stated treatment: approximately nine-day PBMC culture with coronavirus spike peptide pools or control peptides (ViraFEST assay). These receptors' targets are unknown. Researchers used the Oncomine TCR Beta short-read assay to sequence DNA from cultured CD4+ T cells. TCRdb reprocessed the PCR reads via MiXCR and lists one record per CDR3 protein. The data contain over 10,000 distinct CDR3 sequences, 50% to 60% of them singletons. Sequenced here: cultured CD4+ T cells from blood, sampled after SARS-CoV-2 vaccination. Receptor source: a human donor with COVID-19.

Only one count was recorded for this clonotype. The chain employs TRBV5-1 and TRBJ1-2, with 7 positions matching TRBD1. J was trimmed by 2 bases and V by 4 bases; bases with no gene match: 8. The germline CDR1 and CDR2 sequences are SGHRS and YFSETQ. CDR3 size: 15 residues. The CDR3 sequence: CASSTGPGQNYGYTF. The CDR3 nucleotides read TGCGCCAGCAGCACGGGGCCGGGACAGAACTATGGCTACACCTTC.

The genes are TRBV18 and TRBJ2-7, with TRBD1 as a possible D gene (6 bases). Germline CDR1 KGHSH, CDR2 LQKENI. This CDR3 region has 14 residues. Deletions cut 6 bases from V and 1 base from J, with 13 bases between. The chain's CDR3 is CASSPIQGSYEQYF. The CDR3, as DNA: TGTGCCAGCTCCCCGATTCAGGGGTCCTACGAGCAGTACTTC.

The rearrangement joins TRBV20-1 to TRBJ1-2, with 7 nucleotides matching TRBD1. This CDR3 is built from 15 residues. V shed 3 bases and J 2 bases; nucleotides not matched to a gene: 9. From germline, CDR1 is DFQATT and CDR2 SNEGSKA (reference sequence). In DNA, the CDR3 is TGCAGTGCTAGTCCCTACCGGGACAGCAACTATGGCTACACCTTC. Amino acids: CSASPYRDSNYGYTF.

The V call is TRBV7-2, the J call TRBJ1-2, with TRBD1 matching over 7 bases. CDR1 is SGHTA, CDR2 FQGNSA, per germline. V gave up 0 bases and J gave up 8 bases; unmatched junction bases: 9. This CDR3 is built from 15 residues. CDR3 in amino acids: CASSLAIFRGMGYTF. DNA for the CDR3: TGTGCCAGCAGCTTAGCGATCTTCAGGGGGATGGGCTACACCTTC.

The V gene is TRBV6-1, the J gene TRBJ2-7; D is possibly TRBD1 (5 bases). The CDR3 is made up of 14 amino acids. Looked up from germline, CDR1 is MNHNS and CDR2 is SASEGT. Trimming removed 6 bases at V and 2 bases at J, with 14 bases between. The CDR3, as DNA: TGTGCCAGCAGGTCTAACAGGTTAACCTACGAGCAGTACTTC. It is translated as CASRSNRLTYEQYF.

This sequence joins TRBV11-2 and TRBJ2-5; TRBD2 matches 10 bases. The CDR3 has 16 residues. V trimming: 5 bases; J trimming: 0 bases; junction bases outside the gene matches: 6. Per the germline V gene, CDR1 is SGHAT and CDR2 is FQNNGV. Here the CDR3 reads CASSAKLAGHQETQYF. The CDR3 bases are TGTGCCAGCAGCGCCAAACTAGCGGGGCACCAAGAGACCCAGTACTTC.

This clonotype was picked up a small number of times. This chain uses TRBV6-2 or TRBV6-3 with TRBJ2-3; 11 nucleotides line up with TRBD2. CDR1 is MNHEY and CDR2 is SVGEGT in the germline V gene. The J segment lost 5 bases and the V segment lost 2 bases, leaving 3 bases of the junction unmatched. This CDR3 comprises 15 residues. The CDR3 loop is CASSYLAGGVDTQYF. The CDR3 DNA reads TGTGCCAGCAGTTACCTAGCGGGGGGTGTAGATACGCAGTATTTT.

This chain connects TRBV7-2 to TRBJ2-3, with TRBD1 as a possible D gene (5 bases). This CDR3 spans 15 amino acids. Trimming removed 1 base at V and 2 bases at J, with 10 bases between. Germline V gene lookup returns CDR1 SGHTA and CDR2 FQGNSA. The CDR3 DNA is TGTGCCAGCAGCTTAGTGCGGACAAACACAGATACGCAGTATTTT. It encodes CASSLVRTNTDTQYF. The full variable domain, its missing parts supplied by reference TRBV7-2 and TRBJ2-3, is GAGVSQSPSNKVTEKGKDVELRCDPISGHTALYWYRQSLGQGLEFLIYFQGNSAPDKSGLPSDRFSAERTGGSVSTLTIQRTQQEDSAVYLCASSLVRTNTDTQYFGPGTRLTVL.

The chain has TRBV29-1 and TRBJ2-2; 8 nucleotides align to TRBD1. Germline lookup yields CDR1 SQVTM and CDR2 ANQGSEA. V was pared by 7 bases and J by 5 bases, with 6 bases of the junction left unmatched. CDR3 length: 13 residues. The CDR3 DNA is TGCAGCGCAGACAGGGGTGGGACCGGGGAGCTGTTTTTT. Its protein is CSADRGGTGELFF.

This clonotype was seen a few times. The CDR3 is CSARDLLNEQFF. CDR3 nucleotides: TGCAGTGCCAGGGACCTCCTCAATGAGCAGTTCTTC. The rearrangement links TRBV20-1 to TRBJ2-1, with D possibly called TRBD1 or TRBD2 (5 bases each). Germline CDR1 and CDR2: DFQATT and SNEGSKA (reference sequence). V was pared by 6 bases and J by 6 bases, with 12 bases between. CDR3 length equals 12 residues.

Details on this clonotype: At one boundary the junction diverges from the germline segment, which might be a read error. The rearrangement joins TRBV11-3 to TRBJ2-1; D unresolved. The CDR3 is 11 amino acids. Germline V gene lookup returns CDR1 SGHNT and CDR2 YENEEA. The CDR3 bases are TGTGCCAGCAGCTCCCACAATGAGCAGTTCTTC. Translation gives CASSSHNEQFF.

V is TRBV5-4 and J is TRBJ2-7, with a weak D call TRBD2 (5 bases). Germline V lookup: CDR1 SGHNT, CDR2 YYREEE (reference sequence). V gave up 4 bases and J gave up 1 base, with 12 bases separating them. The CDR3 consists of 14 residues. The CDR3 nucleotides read TGTGCCAGCAGCAAAGGACTGATGTCCTACGAGCAGTACTTC. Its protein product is CASSKGLMSYEQYF.

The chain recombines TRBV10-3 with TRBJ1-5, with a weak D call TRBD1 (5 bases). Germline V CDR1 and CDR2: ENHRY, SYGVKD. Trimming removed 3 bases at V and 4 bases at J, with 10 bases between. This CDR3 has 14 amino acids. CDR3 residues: CAISDAGKNQPQHF. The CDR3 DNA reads TGTGCCATCAGTGACGCAGGGAAGAATCAGCCCCAGCATTTT.

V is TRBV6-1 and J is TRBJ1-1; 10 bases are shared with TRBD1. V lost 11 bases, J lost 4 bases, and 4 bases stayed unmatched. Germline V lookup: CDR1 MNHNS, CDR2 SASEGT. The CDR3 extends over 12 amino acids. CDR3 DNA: TGTGCCGTCGGACAGGGGGGCACTGAAGCTTTCTTT. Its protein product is CAVGQGGTEAFF.

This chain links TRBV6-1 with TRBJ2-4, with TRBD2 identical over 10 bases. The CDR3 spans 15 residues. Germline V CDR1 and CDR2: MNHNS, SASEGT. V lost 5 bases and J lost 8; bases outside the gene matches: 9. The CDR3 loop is CASSQLGLAAHIQYF. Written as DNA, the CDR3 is TGTGCCAGCAGTCAATTAGGACTAGCGGCGCACATTCAGTACTTC.

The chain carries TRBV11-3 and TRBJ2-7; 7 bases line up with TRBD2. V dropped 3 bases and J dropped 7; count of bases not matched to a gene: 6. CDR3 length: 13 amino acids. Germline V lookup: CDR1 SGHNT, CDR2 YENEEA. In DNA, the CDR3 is TGTGCCAGCAGCTTCGGGACTACTTCGGAGCAGTACTTC. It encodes CASSFGTTSEQYF.

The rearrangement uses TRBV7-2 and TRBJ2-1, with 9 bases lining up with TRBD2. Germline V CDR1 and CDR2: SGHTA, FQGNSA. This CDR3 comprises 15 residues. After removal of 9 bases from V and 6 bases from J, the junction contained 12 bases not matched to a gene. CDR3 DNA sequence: TGTGCCAGTCGGAGGCCAGCGGGGGGATCCAATGAGCAGTTCTTC. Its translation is CASRRPAGGSNEQFF.

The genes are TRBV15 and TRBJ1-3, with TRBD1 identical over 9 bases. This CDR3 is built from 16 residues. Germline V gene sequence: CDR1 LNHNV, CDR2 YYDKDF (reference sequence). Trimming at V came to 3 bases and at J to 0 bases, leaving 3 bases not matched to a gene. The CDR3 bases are TGTGCCACCAGCAGCAGACAGGGGGACTCTGGAAACACCATATATTTT. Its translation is CATSSRQGDSGNTIYF. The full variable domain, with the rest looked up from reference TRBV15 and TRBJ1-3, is DAMVIQNPRYQVTQFGKPVTLSCSQTLNHNVMYWYQQKSSQAPKLLFHYYDKDFNNEADTPDNFQSRRPNTSFCFLDIRSPGLGDTAMYLCATSSRQGDSGNTIYFGEGSWLTVV.

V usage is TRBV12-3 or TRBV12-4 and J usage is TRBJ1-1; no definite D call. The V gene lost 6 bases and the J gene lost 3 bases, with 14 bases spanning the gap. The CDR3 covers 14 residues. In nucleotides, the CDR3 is TGTGCCAGCAGCTATCGCCGGGAGTACACTGAAGCTTTCTTT. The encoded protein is CASSYRREYTEAFF.

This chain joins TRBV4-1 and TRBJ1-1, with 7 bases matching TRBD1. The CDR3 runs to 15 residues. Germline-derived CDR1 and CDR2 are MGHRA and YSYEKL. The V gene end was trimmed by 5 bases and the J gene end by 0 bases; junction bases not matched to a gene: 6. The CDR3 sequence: CASSWGQRVNTEAFF. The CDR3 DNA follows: TGCGCCAGCAGCTGGGGACAGCGGGTGAACACTGAAGCTTTCTTT.

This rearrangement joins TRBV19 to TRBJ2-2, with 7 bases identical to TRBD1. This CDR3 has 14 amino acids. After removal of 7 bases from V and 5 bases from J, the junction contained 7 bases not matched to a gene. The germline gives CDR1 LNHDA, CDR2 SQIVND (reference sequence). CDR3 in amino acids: CASINRGWTGELFF. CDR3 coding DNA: TGTGCCAGTATAAACAGGGGTTGGACCGGGGAGCTGTTTTTT.

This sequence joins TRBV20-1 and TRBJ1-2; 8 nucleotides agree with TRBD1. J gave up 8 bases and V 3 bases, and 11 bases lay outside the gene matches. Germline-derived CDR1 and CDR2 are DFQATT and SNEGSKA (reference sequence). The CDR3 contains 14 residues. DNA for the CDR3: TGCAGTGCTAGCCAGGGGGCACAGCCGGTCGGCTACACCTTC. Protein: CSASQGAQPVGYTF.

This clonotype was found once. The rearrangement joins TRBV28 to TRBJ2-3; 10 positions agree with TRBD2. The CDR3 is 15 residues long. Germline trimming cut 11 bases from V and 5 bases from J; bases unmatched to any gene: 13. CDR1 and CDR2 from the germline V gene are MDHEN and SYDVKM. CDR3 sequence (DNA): TGTGCCGGCTCCGGGACTAGCGCGTTCGAAGATACGCAGTATTTT. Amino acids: CAGSGTSAFEDTQYF.